Presented here are 20 T cell receptor gamma chains from one specimen sequenced in a study of gamma-delta T cells after stem cell transplantation. TCRdb repeated clone calling on the RT-PCR reads with CATT. The sample contains 1,000 to 1,300 gamma-chain clones, under 30% of which appear only once. The specimen sequenced was gamma-delta T cells. These receptors were taken from a human donor. It is not recorded whose cells these are; they may come from a transplant donor.

This chain joins TRGV2 and TRGJ1 or TRGJ2. TCRdb is silent on the J gene; assignment here came from matching the DNA to germline. CDR3 size: 13 residues. CDR1 is EGSNGY, CDR2 YDSYNSKV, per germline. Trimming took 0 bases from V and 11 from J; bases not matched to a gene: 10. The CDR3 sequence: CATWDGFGREKLF. The DNA of the CDR3 is TGTGCCACCTGGGACGGGTTCGGTAGGGAGAAACTCTTT.

The chain joins TRGV5 to TRGJ1 or TRGJ2. Because TCRdb records no J gene, it was assigned here through a match of the DNA to germline. V was pared by 1 base and J by 7 bases, with 7 bases of the junction left unmatched. Germline V gene sequence: CDR1 VINAFY, CDR2 YDVSNSKD. The CDR3 has 13 residues. This CDR3 is CATWDSTGYKKLF. The CDR3 DNA is TGTGCCACCTGGGACAGTACAGGATATAAGAAACTCTTT.

This chain uses TRGV4 with TRGJ1 or TRGJ2. Germline matching of the DNA provided the J gene here, since TCRdb leaves it blank. The V gene's germline CDR1 is EGSTGY and CDR2 YDSYTSSV. CDR3 length: 13 residues. Trimming removed 2 bases from V and 6 bases from J; junction bases left unmatched: 7. The CDR3 loop is CATWDAGGYKKLF. Written as DNA, the CDR3 is TGTGCCACCTGGGATGCCGGGGGTTATAAGAAACTCTTT.

This clone was recorded a few times. V and J are TRGV2 and TRGJ1 or TRGJ2. The J gene comes from matching the DNA to germline here; TCRdb lacks it. Germline CDR1 is EGSNGY and CDR2 is YDSYNSKV. The J segment lost 12 bases and the V segment lost 0 bases, leaving 5 bases of the junction unmatched. CDR3 length: 11 amino acids. CDR3 sequence: CATWDGFRKLF. The DNA of the CDR3 is TGTGCCACCTGGGACGGGTTCAGGAAACTCTTT.

This clone was recorded a few times. The rearrangement joins TRGV4 to TRGJ1 or TRGJ2. No J gene was available from TCRdb, and it was assigned here by a germline match of the DNA. CDR3 length equals 12 residues. Per germline, CDR1 EGSTGY and CDR2 YDSYTSSV. The V gene end was trimmed by 0 bases and the J gene end by 7 bases; junction bases not matched to a gene: 3. CDR3 sequence: CATWDGHYKKLF. CDR3 DNA: TGTGCCACCTGGGATGGGCACTATAAGAAACTCTTT.

As for this clone: Germline is not matched at one junction end, which may reflect a read error. The chain couples TRGV4 to TRGJ1 or TRGJ2. The J gene, missing from TCRdb, was assigned here through DNA to germline matching. This CDR3 comprises 13 residues. CDR1 is EGSTGY and CDR2 is YDSYTSSV in the germline V gene. Here the CDR3 DNA reads TGTGCCGCCTGGGATGGGCCCAGGTTTAGGAAACTCTTT. Amino acid sequence: CAAWDGPRFRKLF.

J is TRGJP2 and V is TRGV2. Germline matching of the DNA provided the J gene here, since TCRdb leaves it blank. The junction had 5 bases not matched to a gene; V was cut back by 1 base and J by 12 bases. Per the germline V gene, CDR1 is EGSNGY and CDR2 is YDSYNSKV. The CDR3 covers 12 residues. This CDR3 reads CATWDGLGIKTF. DNA for the CDR3: TGTGCCACCTGGGACGGCCTGGGGATCAAGACGTTT.

Judged by abundance, this clone is hyperexpanded. The same CDR3 arises from other DNA sequences in this sample as well. The chain combines TRGV2 with TRGJ1 or TRGJ2. TCRdb does not report a J gene; here it was assigned by matching the DNA to germline references. The CDR3 sequence is 11 residues long. Germline loops: CDR1 EGSNGY, CDR2 YDSYNSKV. The junction had 3 bases not matched to a gene; V was cut back by 1 base and J by 9 bases. CDR3 sequence reads: CATWDGPKKLF. CDR3 nucleotide sequence: TGTGCCACCTGGGACGGACCTAAGAAACTCTTT.

This clone was counted a few times. The V gene is TRGV8, the J gene TRGJP2. The J gene was not available in TCRdb and was assigned here by matching the DNA to germline segments. Losses at the gene ends were 3 bases for V and 3 bases for J; bases not matched to a gene: 4. The germline gives CDR1 VENAVY, CDR2 YDSYNSRV. The CDR3 consists of 14 residues. The CDR3, as DNA: TGTGCCACCTGGGATCGCGGTAGTGATTGGATCAAGACGTTT. This sequence encodes CATWDRGSDWIKTF.

The V gene call reads TRGV2; no J gene was called. The CDR3 has 13 residues. Germline lookup yields CDR1 EGSNGY and CDR2 YDSYNSKV. The CDR3 sequence is CATWDGLYYKELF. In DNA, the CDR3 is TGTGCCACCTGGGACGGACTTTATTATAAGGAACTCTTT.

The chain links TRGV4 to TRGJ1 or TRGJ2. TCRdb is silent on the J gene; assignment here came from matching the DNA to germline. J was trimmed by 2 bases and V by 1 base; bases with no gene match: 5. The CDR3 consists of 14 residues. The germline gives CDR1 EGSTGY, CDR2 YDSYTSSV. CDR3 residues: CATWDGPYYYKKLF. The CDR3 bases are TGTGCCACCTGGGATGGCCCGTATTATTATAAGAAACTCTTT.

The chain uses TRGV5 and TRGJ1 or TRGJ2. TCRdb lists no J gene, so it was determined here by aligning the DNA to germline. Germline CDR1 is VINAFY and CDR2 is YDVSNSKD. The CDR3 runs 13 residues. J gave up 5 bases and V 0 bases, and 4 bases lay outside the gene matches. The CDR3 here is CATWDRLHYKKLF. The DNA of the CDR3 is TGTGCCACCTGGGACAGGCTCCATTATAAGAAACTCTTT.

About this clone: A single base is all that separates this from a far larger clone, so a read error is likely. V gene TRGV2 combines with J gene TRGJP2. The CDR3 covers 14 residues. With V trimmed by 1 base and J by 2 bases, 1 base remained unmatched. Germline V CDR1 and CDR2: EGSNGY, YDSYNSKV. CDR3 in amino acids: CATWDGSSDWIKTF. The CDR3 DNA sequence: TGTGCCACCTGGGACGGAAGTAGTGATTGGATCAAGACGTTT.

The chain joins TRGV2 to TRGJ1 or TRGJ2. Since TCRdb gives no J gene, matching the DNA to germline was used here to assign it. This CDR3 contains 17 residues. Germline values: CDR1 EGSNGY, CDR2 YDSYNSKV. The J segment lost 3 bases and the V segment lost 0 bases, leaving 14 bases of the junction unmatched. The CDR3 nucleotides read TGTGCCACCTGGGACGGGCAAGCCTGGCCCCTTTATTATAAGAAACTCTTT. This translates into CATWDGQAWPLYYKKLF.

With respect to this clone: At the DNA level, this CDR3 is encoded by other sequences in the same sample as well. This chain joins TRGV2 and TRGJ1 or TRGJ2. TCRdb does not report a J gene; here it was assigned by matching the DNA to germline references. V lost 0 bases to trimming and J lost 4 bases; unmatched junction nucleotides: 6. The CDR3 is 14 residues long. Germline CDR1 EGSNGY, CDR2 YDSYNSKV. The CDR3 nucleotides are TGTGCCACCTGGGACGGGCCGGGGTATTATAAGAAACTCTTT. It encodes CATWDGPGYYKKLF.

Comment on this clone: The same CDR3 can be traced to other DNA sequences in this sample. The chain combines TRGV3 with TRGJ1 or TRGJ2. TCRdb is silent on the J gene; assignment here came from matching the DNA to germline. The J segment lost 4 bases and the V segment lost 0 bases, leaving 6 bases of the junction unmatched. In germline, CDR1 is VTNTFY, CDR2 YDVSTARD (reference sequence). CDR3 length equals 14 residues. CDR3 nucleotide sequence: TGTGCCACCTGGGACAGGCCGTACTATTATAAGAAACTCTTT. It translates to CATWDRPYYYKKLF.

The table lists this clone with a few counts. The chain has TRGV3 and TRGJ1 or TRGJ2. In the absence of a J gene in TCRdb, the DNA was matched to germline to assign it here. Germline V gene data show CDR1 as VTNTFY and CDR2 as YDVSTARD (reference sequence). The CDR3 is 13 amino acids. With 1 base clipped from V and 7 bases from J, the junction kept 7 bases outside the gene matches. CDR3 DNA: TGTGCCACCTGGGACAGACTAATATATAAGAAACTCTTT. Its protein is CATWDRLIYKKLF.

The rearrangement joins TRGV2 to TRGJ1 or TRGJ2. In the absence of a J gene in TCRdb, the DNA was matched to germline to assign it here. CDR1 EGSNGY and CDR2 YDSYNSKV come from the germline V gene. J was trimmed by 0 bases and V by 1 base; bases with no gene match: 3. The CDR3 runs to 14 residues. This CDR3 is CATWDGGNYYKKLF. The CDR3 bases are TGTGCCACCTGGGACGGTGGGAATTATTATAAGAAACTCTTT.

In its sample, this clone was seen a few times. The gene calls are TRGV3 and TRGJP2. TCRdb supplies no J gene; here it was assigned by aligning the nucleotide sequence to germline. This CDR3 has 13 amino acids. The germline CDR1 and CDR2 sequences are VTNTFY and YDVSTARD (reference sequence). The trim removed 0 bases at V and 8 bases at J, leaving 3 bases unmatched. As DNA, the CDR3 is TGTGCCACCTGGGACAGGCCCGATTGGATCAAGACGTTT. Residues: CATWDRPDWIKTF.

This clone showed up just a few times. The chain is built from TRGV8 and TRGJ1 or TRGJ2. The J gene is not listed in TCRdb, so it was assigned here from a DNA match to germline. The J segment lost 4 bases and the V segment lost 5 bases, leaving 14 bases of the junction unmatched. Germline V CDR1 and CDR2: VENAVY, YDSYNSRV. This CDR3 is 15 amino acids long. CDR3 DNA sequence: TGTGCCACCTGGGGAACTGGGTTTCGCTATTATAAGAAACTCTTT. This gives the protein CATWGTGFRYYKKLF.